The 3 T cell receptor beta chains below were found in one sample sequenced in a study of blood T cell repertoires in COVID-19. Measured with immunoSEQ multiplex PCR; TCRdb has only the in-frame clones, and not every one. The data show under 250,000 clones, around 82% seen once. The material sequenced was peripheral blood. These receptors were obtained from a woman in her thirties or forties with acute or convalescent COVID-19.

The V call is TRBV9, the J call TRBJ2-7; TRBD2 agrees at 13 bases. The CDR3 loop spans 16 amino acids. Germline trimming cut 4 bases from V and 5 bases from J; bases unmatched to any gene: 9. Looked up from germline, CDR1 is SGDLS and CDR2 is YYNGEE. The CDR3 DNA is TGTGCCAGCAGCTTGGGACTAGCGGGAACAAGGCACGAGCAGTACTTC. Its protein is CASSLGLAGTRHEQYF.

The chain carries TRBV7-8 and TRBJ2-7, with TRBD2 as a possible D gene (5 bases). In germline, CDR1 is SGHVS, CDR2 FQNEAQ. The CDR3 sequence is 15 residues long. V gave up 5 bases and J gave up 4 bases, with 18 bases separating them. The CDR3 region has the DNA TGTGCCAGCAGCCCGATCGGAGGAGGCCTGTACGAGCAGTACTTC. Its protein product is CASSPIGGGLYEQYF.

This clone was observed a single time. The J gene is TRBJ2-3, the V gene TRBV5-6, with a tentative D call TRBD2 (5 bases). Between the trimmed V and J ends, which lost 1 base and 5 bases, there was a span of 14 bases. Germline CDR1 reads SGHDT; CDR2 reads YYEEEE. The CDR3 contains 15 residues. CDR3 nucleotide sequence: TGTGCCAGCAGCTTGTATCGGAGTGGAGGAGATACGCAGTATTTT. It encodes CASSLYRSGGDTQYF.